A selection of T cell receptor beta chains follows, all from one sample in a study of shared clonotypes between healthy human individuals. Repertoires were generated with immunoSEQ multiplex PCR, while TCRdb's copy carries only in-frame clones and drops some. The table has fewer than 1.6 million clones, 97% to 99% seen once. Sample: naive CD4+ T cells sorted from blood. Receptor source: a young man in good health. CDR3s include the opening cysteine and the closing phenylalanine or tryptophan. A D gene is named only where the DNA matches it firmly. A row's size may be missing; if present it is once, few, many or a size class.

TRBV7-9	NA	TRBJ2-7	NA	CASSPGEEQYF	TGTGCCAGCAGCCCGGGCGAGGAGCAGTACTTC
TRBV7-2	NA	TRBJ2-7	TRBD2	CASSLVPSGSSYEQYF	TGTGCCAGCAGCTTAGTTCCTAGCGGGAGCTCCTACGAGCAGTACTTC
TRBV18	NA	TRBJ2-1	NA	CASSPLRTYSYNEQFF	TGTGCCAGCTCACCACTACGGACTTATTCCTACAATGAGCAGTTCTTC
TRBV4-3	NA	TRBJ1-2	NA	CASSQGLGTYGYTF	TGCGCCAGCAGCCAAGGGTTGGGTACCTATGGCTACACCTTC
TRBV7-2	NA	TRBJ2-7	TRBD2	CASSPASGVYEQYF	TGTGCCAGCAGCCCAGCTAGCGGGGTCTACGAGCAGTACTTC
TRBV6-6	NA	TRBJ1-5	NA	CASSSEIQRGQPQHF	TGTGCCAGCAGTTCAGAAATCCAGCGGGGCCAGCCCCAGCATTTT
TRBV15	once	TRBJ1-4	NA	CATSRAGADEKLFF	TGTGCCACCAGCAGGGCCGGGGCGGATGAAAAACTGTTTTTT
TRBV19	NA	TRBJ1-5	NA	CASSLYTHQPQHF	TGTGCCAGTAGTCTCTACACCCATCAGCCCCAGCATTTT
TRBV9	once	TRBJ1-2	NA	CASSVEGIPYGYTF	TGTGCCAGCAGCGTAGAGGGGATCCCCTATGGCTACACCTTC
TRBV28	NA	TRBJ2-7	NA	CASSPSSGSLYEQYF	TGTGCCAGCAGCCCATCCTCGGGATCACTCTACGAGCAGTACTTC
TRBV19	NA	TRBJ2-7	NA	CASSIVRTRAPYEQYF	TGTGCCAGTAGTATCGTCAGGACCCGGGCCCCCTACGAGCAGTACTTC
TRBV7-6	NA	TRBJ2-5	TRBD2	CASSLAPGVAGGLQTQYF	TGTGCCAGCAGCTTAGCGCCGGGCGTAGCGGGAGGTTTGCAGACCCAGTACTTC
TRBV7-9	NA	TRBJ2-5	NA	CASLRSRGETQYF	TGTGCCAGCCTCCGCTCAAGAGGGGAGACCCAGTACTTC
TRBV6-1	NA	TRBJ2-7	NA	CASSEVGAWGIYDEQYF	TGTGCCAGCAGTGAAGTAGGAGCGTGGGGGATCTACGACGAGCAGTACTTC
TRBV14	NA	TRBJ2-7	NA	CASSQDSIYRTTYEQYF	TGTGCCAGCAGCCAAGATTCGATCTACAGGACGACCTACGAGCAGTACTTC
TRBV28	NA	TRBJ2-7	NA	CASSLVPSEQYF	TGTGCCAGCAGTTTGGTTCCTTCCGAGCAGTACTTC
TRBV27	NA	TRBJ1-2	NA	CASCRAGVDGYTF	TGTGCCAGCTGCCGGGCCGGGGTAGACGGCTACACCTTC